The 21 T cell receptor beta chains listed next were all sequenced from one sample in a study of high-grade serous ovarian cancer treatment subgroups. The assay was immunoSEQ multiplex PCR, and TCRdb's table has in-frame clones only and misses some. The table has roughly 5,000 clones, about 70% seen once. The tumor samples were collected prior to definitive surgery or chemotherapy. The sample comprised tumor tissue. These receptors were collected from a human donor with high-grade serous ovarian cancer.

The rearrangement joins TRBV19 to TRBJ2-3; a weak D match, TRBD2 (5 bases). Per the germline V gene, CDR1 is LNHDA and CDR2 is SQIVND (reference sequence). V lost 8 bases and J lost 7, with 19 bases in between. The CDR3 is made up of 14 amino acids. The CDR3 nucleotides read TGTGCCAGTTTCGACGGGCTAGCAGGAAATACGCAGTATTTT. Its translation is CASFDGLAGNTQYF.

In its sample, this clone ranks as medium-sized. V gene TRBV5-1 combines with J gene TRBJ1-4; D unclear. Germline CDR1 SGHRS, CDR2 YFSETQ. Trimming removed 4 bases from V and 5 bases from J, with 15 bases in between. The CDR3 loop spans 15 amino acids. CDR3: CASSAEAQLNEKLFF. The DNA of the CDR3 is TGCGCCAGCAGCGCAGAGGCCCAACTCAATGAAAAACTGTTTTTT. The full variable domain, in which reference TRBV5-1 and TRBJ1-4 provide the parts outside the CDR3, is KAGVTQTPRYLIKTRGQQVTLSCSPISGHRSVSWYQQTPGQGLQFLFEYFSETQRNKGNFPGRFSGRQFSNSRSEMNVSTLELGDSALYLCASSAEAQLNEKLFFGSGTQLSVL.

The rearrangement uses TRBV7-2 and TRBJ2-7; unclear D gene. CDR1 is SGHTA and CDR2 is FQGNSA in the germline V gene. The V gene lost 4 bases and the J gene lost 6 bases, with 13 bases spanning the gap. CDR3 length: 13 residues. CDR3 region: CASSSTYSGEQYF. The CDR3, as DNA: TGTGCCAGCAGCTCCACCTACTCAGGCGAGCAGTACTTC.

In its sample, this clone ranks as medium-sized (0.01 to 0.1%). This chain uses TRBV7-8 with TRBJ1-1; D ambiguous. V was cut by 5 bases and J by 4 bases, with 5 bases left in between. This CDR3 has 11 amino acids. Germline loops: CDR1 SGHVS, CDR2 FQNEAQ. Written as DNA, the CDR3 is TGTGCCAGCAGCCCTTTCACTGAAGCTTTCTTT. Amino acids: CASSPFTEAFF.

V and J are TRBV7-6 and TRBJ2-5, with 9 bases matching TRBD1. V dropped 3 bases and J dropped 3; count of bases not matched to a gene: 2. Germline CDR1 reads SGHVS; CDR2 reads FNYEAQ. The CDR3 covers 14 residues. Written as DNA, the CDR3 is TGTGCCAGCAGCTTCGGGACAGGGAAAGAGACCCAGTACTTC. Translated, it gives CASSFGTGKETQYF.

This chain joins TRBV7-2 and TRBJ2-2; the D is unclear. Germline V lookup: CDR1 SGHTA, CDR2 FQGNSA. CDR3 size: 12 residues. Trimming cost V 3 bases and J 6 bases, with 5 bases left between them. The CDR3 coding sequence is TGTGCCAGCAGCTTCCAGCCCGGGGAGCTGTTTTTT. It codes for CASSFQPGELFF.

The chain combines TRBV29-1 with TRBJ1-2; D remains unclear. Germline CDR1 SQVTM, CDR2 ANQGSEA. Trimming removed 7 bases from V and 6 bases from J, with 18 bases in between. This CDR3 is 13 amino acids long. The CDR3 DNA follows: TGCAGCGCCGACGACCCTCAACCGGATGGCTACACCTTC. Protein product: CSADDPQPDGYTF. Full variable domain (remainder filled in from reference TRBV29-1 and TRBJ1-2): SAVISQKPSRDICQRGTSLTIQCQVDSQVTMMFWYRQQPGQSLTLIATANQGSEATYESGFVIDKFPISRPNLTFSTLTVSNMSPEDSSIYLCSADDPQPDGYTFGSGTRLTVV.

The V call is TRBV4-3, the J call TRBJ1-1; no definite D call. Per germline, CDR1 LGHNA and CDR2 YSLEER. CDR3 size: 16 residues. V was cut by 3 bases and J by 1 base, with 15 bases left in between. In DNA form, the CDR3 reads TGCGCCAGCAGCCACAAGAGCCGGGCCCCGAACACTGAAGCTTTCTTT. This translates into CASSHKSRAPNTEAFF.

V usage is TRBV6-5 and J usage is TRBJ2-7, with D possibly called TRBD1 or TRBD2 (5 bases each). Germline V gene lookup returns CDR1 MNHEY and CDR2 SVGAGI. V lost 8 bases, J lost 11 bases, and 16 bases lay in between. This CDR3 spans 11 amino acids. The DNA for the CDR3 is TGTGCCAGCGGAGGTGGGGGAGAGGAGTACTTC. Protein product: CASGGGGEEYF.

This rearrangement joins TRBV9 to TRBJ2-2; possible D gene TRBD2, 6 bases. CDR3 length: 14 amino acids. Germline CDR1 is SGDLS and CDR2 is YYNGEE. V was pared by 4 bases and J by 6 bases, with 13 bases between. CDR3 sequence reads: CASSLRDWSGELFF. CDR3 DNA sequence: TGTGCCAGCAGCCTCCGGGACTGGTCCGGGGAGCTGTTTTTT.

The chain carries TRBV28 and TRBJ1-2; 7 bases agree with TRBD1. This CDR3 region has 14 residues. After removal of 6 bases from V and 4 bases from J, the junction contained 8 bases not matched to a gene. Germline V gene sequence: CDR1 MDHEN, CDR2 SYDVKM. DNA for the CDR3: TGTGCCAGCAGGATTGACAGGGCCTCCTATGGCTACACCTTC. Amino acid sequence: CASRIDRASYGYTF.

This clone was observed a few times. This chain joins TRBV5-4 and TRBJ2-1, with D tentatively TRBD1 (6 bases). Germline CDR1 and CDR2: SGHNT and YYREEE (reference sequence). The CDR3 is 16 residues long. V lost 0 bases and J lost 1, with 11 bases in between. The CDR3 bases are TGTGCCAGCAGCTTGGCTGGGGGCGTTTCCTACAATGAGCAGTTCTTC. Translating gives CASSLAGGVSYNEQFF.

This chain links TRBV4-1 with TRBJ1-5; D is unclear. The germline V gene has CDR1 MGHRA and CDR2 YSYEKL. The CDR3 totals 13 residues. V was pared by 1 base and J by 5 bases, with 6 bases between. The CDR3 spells CASSQVQDQPQHF. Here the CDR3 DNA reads TGCGCCAGCAGCCAAGTTCAGGATCAGCCCCAGCATTTT.

In nucleotides, the CDR3 is TGCGCCAGCAGCCAAGATCTAGCGGGAGTTCCTAGCACAGATACGCAGTATTTT. Its translation: CASSQDLAGVPSTDTQYF. The chain uses TRBV4-3 and TRBJ2-3; 10 nucleotides agree with TRBD2. V lost 0 bases and J lost 0; bases outside the gene matches: 6. From germline, CDR1 is LGHNA and CDR2 YSLEER. This CDR3 is 18 amino acids long.

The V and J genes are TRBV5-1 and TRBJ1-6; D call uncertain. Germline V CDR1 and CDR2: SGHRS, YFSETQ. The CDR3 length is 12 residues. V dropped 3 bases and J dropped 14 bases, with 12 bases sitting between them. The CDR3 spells CASSSPFGALHF. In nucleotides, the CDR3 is TGCGCCAGCAGCTCCCCTTTTGGAGCCCTCCACTTT.

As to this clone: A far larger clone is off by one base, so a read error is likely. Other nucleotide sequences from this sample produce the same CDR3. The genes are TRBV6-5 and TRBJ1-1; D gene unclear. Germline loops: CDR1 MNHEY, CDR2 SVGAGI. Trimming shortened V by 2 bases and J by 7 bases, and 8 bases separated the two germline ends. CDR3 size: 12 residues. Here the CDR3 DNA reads TGTGCCAGCAGTTACCGGACGGGTGAAGCTTTCTTT. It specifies CASSYRTGEAFF.

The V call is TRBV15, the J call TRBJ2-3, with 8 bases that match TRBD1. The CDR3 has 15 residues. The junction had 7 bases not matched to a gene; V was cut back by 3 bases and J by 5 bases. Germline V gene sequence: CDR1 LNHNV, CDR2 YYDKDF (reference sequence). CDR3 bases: TGTGCCACCAGCAGGGCAGGGGGCGCGGGAGATACGCAGTATTTT. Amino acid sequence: CATSRAGGAGDTQYF.

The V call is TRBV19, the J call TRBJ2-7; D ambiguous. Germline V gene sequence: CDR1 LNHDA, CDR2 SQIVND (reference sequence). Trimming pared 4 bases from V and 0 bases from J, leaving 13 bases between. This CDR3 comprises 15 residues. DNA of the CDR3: TGTGCCAGTAGTAGCGGCTATGAGAGCTCCTACGAGCAGTACTTC. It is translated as CASSSGYESSYEQYF.

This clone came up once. CDR3 bases: TGTGCCAGCTCACCATGGGCAGAAAATGAAAAACTGTTTTTT. Translated: CASSPWAENEKLFF. V is TRBV18 and J is TRBJ1-4; D unresolved. V shed 2 bases and J shed 5 bases, with 9 bases lying between them. The CDR3 sequence is 14 residues long. The germline V gene encodes CDR1 KGHSH and CDR2 LQKENI.

The CDR3 nucleotides read TGTGCCAGCAGTTACTCTTTGGGGGGCTACACCTTC. It encodes CASSYSLGGYTF. The rearrangement links TRBV6-9 to TRBJ1-2; D gene ambiguous. CDR1 is MNHGY, CDR2 SVAAGI, per germline. V was pared by 3 bases and J by 8 bases, with 10 bases between. CDR3 length: 12 residues.

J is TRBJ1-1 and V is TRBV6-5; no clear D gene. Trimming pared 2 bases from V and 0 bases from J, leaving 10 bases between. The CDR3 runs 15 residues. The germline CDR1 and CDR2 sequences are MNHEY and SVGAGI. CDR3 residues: CASSYALPMNTEAFF. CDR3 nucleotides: TGTGCCAGCAGTTACGCACTGCCAATGAACACTGAAGCTTTCTTT.